A selection of T cell receptor beta chains follows, all from one sample in a study of T cell responses to AZD1222 COVID-19 vaccine. Generated by immunoSEQ multiplex PCR, the TCRdb table keeps only in-frame clones and is missing some. The table records 95,000 to 150,000 clones, over 75% of them present only once. Sequencing used peripheral blood, obtained on day 0 of AZD1222 vaccination. Receptor source: an adult in good health. CDR3s include the opening cysteine and the closing phenylalanine or tryptophan. Fields, in order: CDR3 DNA, CDR3 protein, V gene, clone size, J gene, D gene. A D gene is named only where the DNA matches it firmly. Clone size is stated in some rows and not others, as once, few, many or a class when expanded.

CDR3 DNA: TGTGCCAGCATGGAACAGCCCAACTATGGCTACACCTTC; CDR3 protein: CASMEQPNYGYTF; V gene: TRBV6-5; clone size: -; J gene: TRBJ1-2; D gene: -
CDR3 DNA: TGTGCCAGCAGCCATGGGTCGGGAGTCTACACCTTC; CDR3 protein: CASSHGSGVYTF; V gene: TRBV11-2; clone size: -; J gene: TRBJ1-2; D gene: -
CDR3 DNA: TGCGCCAGCAGCTCGAACCGGGACAGGGGACAGCAGTACTTC; CDR3 protein: CASSSNRDRGQQYF; V gene: TRBV5-1; clone size: -; J gene: TRBJ2-7; D gene: TRBD1
CDR3 DNA: TGTGCCATCAGTGAAAAGGTGTCTAGCGGGGGGGCCGGGCTCCATGAGCAGTTCTTC; CDR3 protein: CAISEKVSSGGAGLHEQFF; V gene: TRBV10-3; clone size: -; J gene: TRBJ2-1; D gene: TRBD2
CDR3 DNA: TGCGCCAGCAGTTGGGAAGGTGAGCAGTTCTTC; CDR3 protein: CASSWEGEQFF; V gene: TRBV5-1; clone size: -; J gene: TRBJ2-1; D gene: -
CDR3 DNA: TGTGCCAGCACTTCTCTGGGACAGGGGGGGGAGCAGTACTTC; CDR3 protein: CASTSLGQGGEQYF; V gene: TRBV6-5; clone size: -; J gene: TRBJ2-7; D gene: TRBD1
CDR3 DNA: TGTGCCAGCAGTGATAGGGGCCCCTACAATGAGCAGTTCTTC; CDR3 protein: CASSDRGPYNEQFF; V gene: TRBV2; clone size: -; J gene: TRBJ2-1; D gene: -
CDR3 DNA: TGTGCCAGCAGTTACTCCGGGGGGGGTCTGGCTACTGAAGCTTTCTTT; CDR3 protein: CASSYSGGGLATEAFF; V gene: TRBV6-5; clone size: -; J gene: TRBJ1-1; D gene: -
CDR3 DNA: TGTGCCAGCAGCCAAGATGGAATCCCCGGGGAGCTGTTTTTT; CDR3 protein: CASSQDGIPGELFF; V gene: TRBV14; clone size: -; J gene: TRBJ2-2; D gene: -
CDR3 DNA: TGTGCCAGCAGCCAAGAAGGAGGGGTAAACACTGAAGCTTTCTTT; CDR3 protein: CASSQEGGVNTEAFF; V gene: TRBV3-1/TRBV3-2; clone size: few; J gene: TRBJ1-1; D gene: -
CDR3 DNA: TGTGCCAGCAGCCATCACACTGCAACTAATGAAAAACTGTTTTTT; CDR3 protein: CASSHHTATNEKLFF; V gene: TRBV3-1/TRBV3-2; clone size: -; J gene: TRBJ1-4; D gene: -
CDR3 DNA: TGTGCCAGCAGCTTGGAGGGTAGCAATCAGCCCCAGCATTTT; CDR3 protein: CASSLEGSNQPQHF; V gene: TRBV5-6; clone size: -; J gene: TRBJ1-5; D gene: -
CDR3 DNA: TGCAGCGTTGTTGGGCCTGGAAACACCATATATTTT; CDR3 protein: CSVVGPGNTIYF; V gene: TRBV29-1; clone size: -; J gene: TRBJ1-3; D gene: -
CDR3 DNA: TGTGCCAGCAGTGTCGACAGGGTTGGTTCACCCCTCCACTTT; CDR3 protein: CASSVDRVGSPLHF; V gene: TRBV27; clone size: -; J gene: TRBJ1-6; D gene: TRBD1
CDR3 DNA: TGTGCCAGCAGTGATAGGGGCGTTGGTCAGCCCCAGCATTTT; CDR3 protein: CASSDRGVGQPQHF; V gene: TRBV2; clone size: -; J gene: TRBJ1-5; D gene: -
CDR3 DNA: TGCAGCGTCGGCGTCTCGAACTATGGCTACACCTTC; CDR3 protein: CSVGVSNYGYTF; V gene: TRBV29-1; clone size: once; J gene: TRBJ1-2; D gene: -
CDR3 DNA: TGTGCCAGCAGCCAAAGTACAGGCCCTGAAGCTTTCTTT; CDR3 protein: CASSQSTGPEAFF; V gene: TRBV3-1/TRBV3-2; clone size: -; J gene: TRBJ1-1; D gene: -
CDR3 DNA: TGTGCCAGCAGCTTACGTGGGGCCGGCACCGGGGAGCTGTTTTTT; CDR3 protein: CASSLRGAGTGELFF; V gene: TRBV7-2; clone size: -; J gene: TRBJ2-2; D gene: -
CDR3 DNA: TGTGCCAGCAACGAGGGGGACGCTTATCAGCCCCAGCATTTT; CDR3 protein: CASNEGDAYQPQHF; V gene: TRBV2; clone size: -; J gene: TRBJ1-5; D gene: -
CDR3 DNA: TGTGCCAGCAGCGAATACAGGGAATATCGTAGCTCCTACAATGAGCAGTTCTTC; CDR3 protein: CASSEYREYRSSYNEQFF; V gene: TRBV27; clone size: few; J gene: TRBJ2-1; D gene: -
CDR3 DNA: TGTGCCAGCAGTTATGACCCAGGGGCCTACGAGCAGTACTTC; CDR3 protein: CASSYDPGAYEQYF; V gene: TRBV2; clone size: few; J gene: TRBJ2-7; D gene: -
CDR3 DNA: TGTGCCAGCAGTTACTCTAGGGTTACTGAAGCTTTCTTT; CDR3 protein: CASSYSRVTEAFF; V gene: TRBV6-6; clone size: -; J gene: TRBJ1-1; D gene: -
CDR3 DNA: TGTGCCAGTAGTATGAGTCGATTCTCACCCCTCCACTTT; CDR3 protein: CASSMSRFSPLHF; V gene: TRBV19; clone size: -; J gene: TRBJ1-6; D gene: -
CDR3 DNA: TGTGCCAGCAGCTTAGATGTGGCAGGGCAGGGCTACACCTTC; CDR3 protein: CASSLDVAGQGYTF; V gene: TRBV7-9; clone size: many; J gene: TRBJ1-2; D gene: -
CDR3 DNA: TGTGCCAGCAGTTCAACAGGGGACCAAGAGACCCAGTACTTC; CDR3 protein: CASSSTGDQETQYF; V gene: TRBV6-5; clone size: -; J gene: TRBJ2-5; D gene: TRBD1
CDR3 DNA: TGTGCCAGCAGTTACTCGGGTGGAGAGCAGTACTTC; CDR3 protein: CASSYSGGEQYF; V gene: TRBV6-5; clone size: -; J gene: TRBJ2-7; D gene: -
CDR3 DNA: TGTGCCAGCAGTTTGAGCATTGAAGCTTTCTTT; CDR3 protein: CASSLSIEAFF; V gene: TRBV12-3/TRBV12-4; clone size: -; J gene: TRBJ1-1; D gene: -
CDR3 DNA: TGTGCCAGTAGTACAGGACAGGCCGGGGGGAACACCGGGGAGCTGTTTTTT; CDR3 protein: CASSTGQAGGNTGELFF; V gene: TRBV19; clone size: -; J gene: TRBJ2-2; D gene: -
CDR3 DNA: TGCGCCAGCAGCTTGGAACAGGGCGGGGGCACCGGGGAGCTGTTTTTT; CDR3 protein: CASSLEQGGGTGELFF; V gene: TRBV5-1; clone size: -; J gene: TRBJ2-2; D gene: -
CDR3 DNA: TGTGCCAGCAGTCCCTCTCGCGAGGATGGCTACACCTTC; CDR3 protein: CASSPSREDGYTF; V gene: TRBV5-4; clone size: -; J gene: TRBJ1-2; D gene: -
CDR3 DNA: TGTGCCAGCAGCTTAGCACTAGCGGGGGCTTTGTACTTC; CDR3 protein: CASSLALAGALYF; V gene: TRBV7-2; clone size: -; J gene: TRBJ2-4; D gene: TRBD2
CDR3 DNA: TGTGCCAGCAGGGAGAAAACAGGGGTCAGCATTCAGTACTTC; CDR3 protein: CASREKTGVSIQYF; V gene: TRBV7-9; clone size: -; J gene: TRBJ2-4; D gene: TRBD1
CDR3 DNA: TGTGCCAGCACTCAAGGATACCTGAACACTGAAGCTTTCTTT; CDR3 protein: CASTQGYLNTEAFF; V gene: TRBV6-5; clone size: -; J gene: TRBJ1-1; D gene: -
CDR3 DNA: TGCGCCAGCAGCCTACGAGGACAAGCCTATGGCTACACCTTC; CDR3 protein: CASSLRGQAYGYTF; V gene: TRBV5-1; clone size: -; J gene: TRBJ1-2; D gene: -
CDR3 DNA: TGTGCCAGCAGCCCCCTTTACGAGCAGTACTTC; CDR3 protein: CASSPLYEQYF; V gene: TRBV11-2; clone size: -; J gene: TRBJ2-7; D gene: -
CDR3 DNA: TGTGCCAGCAGTGGTAACACCGGGGAGCTGTTTTTT; CDR3 protein: CASSGNTGELFF; V gene: TRBV3-1/TRBV3-2; clone size: -; J gene: TRBJ2-2; D gene: -
CDR3 DNA: TGTGCCAGCAGCTCAGCGGGGGCCTACAATGAGCAGTTCTTC; CDR3 protein: CASSSAGAYNEQFF; V gene: TRBV14; clone size: few; J gene: TRBJ2-1; D gene: TRBD2
CDR3 DNA: TGTGCCAGCAGCCGCAGACTAGCGGGGGGGACAGATACGCAGTATTTT; CDR3 protein: CASSRRLAGGTDTQYF; V gene: TRBV7-2; clone size: -; J gene: TRBJ2-3; D gene: TRBD2
CDR3 DNA: TGTGCCAGCAGTTGGGACAGGACTCAGCCCCAGCATTTT; CDR3 protein: CASSWDRTQPQHF; V gene: TRBV12-3/TRBV12-4; clone size: -; J gene: TRBJ1-5; D gene: TRBD1
CDR3 DNA: TGTGCCAGCAGGGCATCCGGGACTTCTCTCTCTGGAAACACCATATATTTT; CDR3 protein: CASRASGTSLSGNTIYF; V gene: TRBV7-2; clone size: -; J gene: TRBJ1-3; D gene: -
CDR3 DNA: TGTGCCAGCAGCTTAGTGGGTTTGGGCTATGGCTACACCTTC; CDR3 protein: CASSLVGLGYGYTF; V gene: TRBV11-2; clone size: -; J gene: TRBJ1-2; D gene: -
CDR3 DNA: TGTGCCAGCAGTGACGGGGGTGTTGGGGGAGAGACCCAGTACTTC; CDR3 protein: CASSDGGVGGETQYF; V gene: TRBV2; clone size: -; J gene: TRBJ2-5; D gene: -
CDR3 DNA: TGTGCCAGTAGTATTAATGGGGGACCCATGAATACGCAGTATTTT; CDR3 protein: CASSINGGPMNTQYF; V gene: TRBV19; clone size: -; J gene: TRBJ2-3; D gene: -
CDR3 DNA: TGTGCCAGCTCACCACCGGGGGCAGTTGAGCAGTACTTC; CDR3 protein: CASSPPGAVEQYF; V gene: TRBV18; clone size: -; J gene: TRBJ2-7; D gene: -
CDR3 DNA: TGCAGTGCTAGTGGGAGGGCAGGGATCTATGGCTACACCTTC; CDR3 protein: CSASGRAGIYGYTF; V gene: TRBV20-1; clone size: few; J gene: TRBJ1-2; D gene: -
CDR3 DNA: TGTGCCAGCAGCTTCAGGACAGGACCCCCGTTCTTC; CDR3 protein: CASSFRTGPPFF; V gene: TRBV7-9; clone size: -; J gene: TRBJ2-1; D gene: TRBD1
CDR3 DNA: TGTGCCAGCAGTGAATTAGGACCGGGAATGGAGCAGTACTTC; CDR3 protein: CASSELGPGMEQYF; V gene: TRBV6-1; clone size: -; J gene: TRBJ2-7; D gene: -
CDR3 DNA: TGCGCCAGCAGCTTGGCCTATAGCAACAATGAGCAGTTCTTC; CDR3 protein: CASSLAYSNNEQFF; V gene: TRBV5-1; clone size: -; J gene: TRBJ2-1; D gene: -
CDR3 DNA: TGTGCCAGCAGGATGACAGCTCTAAGGGCAGAGACCCAGTACTTC; CDR3 protein: CASRMTALRAETQYF; V gene: TRBV6-6; clone size: -; J gene: TRBJ2-5; D gene: -
CDR3 DNA: TGTGCCAGCTCACGGGCAGGGGGCTGGGTGGGCACTGAAGCTTTCTTT; CDR3 protein: CASSRAGGWVGTEAFF; V gene: TRBV18; clone size: -; J gene: TRBJ1-1; D gene: TRBD1
CDR3 DNA: TGTGCCAGCAGCTTAGTACCTAGCGGGGGCTTTTGGGATACGCAGTATTTT; CDR3 protein: CASSLVPSGGFWDTQYF; V gene: TRBV7-9; clone size: -; J gene: TRBJ2-3; D gene: TRBD2
CDR3 DNA: TGTGCCAGCAGCGTTAGGACTACCACAGATACGCAGTATTTT; CDR3 protein: CASSVRTTTDTQYF; V gene: TRBV4-2; clone size: -; J gene: TRBJ2-3; D gene: -
CDR3 DNA: TGCGCCAGCAGCTGGCGAGGGGCCGCAACTAATCAGGAAAAACTGTTTTTT; CDR3 protein: CASSWRGAATNQEKLFF; V gene: TRBV5-1; clone size: -; J gene: TRBJ1-4; D gene: -
CDR3 DNA: TGTGCCAGCTGTGAAGACGGAGGGGGGTACTATGGCTACACCTTC; CDR3 protein: CASCEDGGGYYGYTF; V gene: TRBV6-1; clone size: -; J gene: TRBJ1-2; D gene: -
CDR3 DNA: TGCGCCAGCAGCCAAGCCAGGGGGCGAACTGAAGCTTTCTTT; CDR3 protein: CASSQARGRTEAFF; V gene: TRBV4-3; clone size: -; J gene: TRBJ1-1; D gene: TRBD1
CDR3 DNA: TGTGCCAGCAGCCCTGGACAGATTAATGAAAAACTGTTTTTT; CDR3 protein: CASSPGQINEKLFF; V gene: TRBV7-9; clone size: -; J gene: TRBJ1-4; D gene: -
CDR3 DNA: TGCAGTGCTAGTCGAACATCAAGAGGTGAAAAACTGTTTTTT; CDR3 protein: CSASRTSRGEKLFF; V gene: TRBV20-1; clone size: -; J gene: TRBJ1-4; D gene: -
CDR3 DNA: TGTGCCAGCAGCTTATTAGAGGTCGTGGGAGAAGCTTTCTTT; CDR3 protein: CASSLLEVVGEAFF; V gene: TRBV11-2; clone size: -; J gene: TRBJ1-1; D gene: -
CDR3 DNA: TGTGCCAGCAGCCTCCAAGGACTAGCGGGGGGAAGAGAGACCCAGTACTTC; CDR3 protein: CASSLQGLAGGRETQYF; V gene: TRBV3-1/TRBV3-2; clone size: -; J gene: TRBJ2-5; D gene: TRBD2
CDR3 DNA: TGTGCCAGCAGCCAAGTACAGGCGGTAGACACCATATATTTT; CDR3 protein: CASSQVQAVDTIYF; V gene: TRBV14; clone size: -; J gene: TRBJ1-3; D gene: -